This T cell receptor beta chain was profiled in a study of naive and memory T cell subsets. An equimolar mix of two oligonucleotides served as the beta constant-region primer for TRBC1 and TRBC2. A 12-nucleotide UMI and the SP2 primer were added to the cDNA 3' end by oligonucleotide ligation. The ligated cDNA underwent four PCR rounds using SP2 and nested alpha and beta constant-region primers. Each CDR3 protein gets one entry after TCRdb re-called the UMI-ligation and nested PCR reads with MiXCR. The data show about 21,000 distinct CDR3 sequences, approximately 10% seen once. There are a few counts of this clonotype. Trimming stripped 1 base from V and 2 bases from J, with 8 bases between. Germline CDR1 reads MGHRA; CDR2 reads YSYEKL. This CDR3 region has 14 residues.

The V gene is TRBV4-1, the J gene TRBJ2-5; no reliable D call. The receptor was isolated from a human donor in good health. Source material: central memory CD8+ T cells from blood. CDR3 in amino acids: CASSQVIGQETQYF. The DNA of the CDR3 is TGCGCCAGCAGCCAAGTCATTGGGCAAGAGACCCAGTACTTC.